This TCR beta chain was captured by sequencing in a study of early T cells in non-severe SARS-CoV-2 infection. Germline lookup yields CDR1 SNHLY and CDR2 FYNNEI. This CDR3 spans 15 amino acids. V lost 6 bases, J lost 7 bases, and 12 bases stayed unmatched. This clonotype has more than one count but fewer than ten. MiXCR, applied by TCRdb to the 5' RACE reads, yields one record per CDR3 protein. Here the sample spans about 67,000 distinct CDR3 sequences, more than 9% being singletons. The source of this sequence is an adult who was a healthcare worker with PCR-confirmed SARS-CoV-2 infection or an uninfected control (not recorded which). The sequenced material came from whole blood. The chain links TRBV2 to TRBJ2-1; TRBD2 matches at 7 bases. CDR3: CASSPGGLMGNEQFF. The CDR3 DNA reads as TGTGCCAGCAGCCCGGGGGGATTGATGGGTAATGAGCAGTTCTTC.